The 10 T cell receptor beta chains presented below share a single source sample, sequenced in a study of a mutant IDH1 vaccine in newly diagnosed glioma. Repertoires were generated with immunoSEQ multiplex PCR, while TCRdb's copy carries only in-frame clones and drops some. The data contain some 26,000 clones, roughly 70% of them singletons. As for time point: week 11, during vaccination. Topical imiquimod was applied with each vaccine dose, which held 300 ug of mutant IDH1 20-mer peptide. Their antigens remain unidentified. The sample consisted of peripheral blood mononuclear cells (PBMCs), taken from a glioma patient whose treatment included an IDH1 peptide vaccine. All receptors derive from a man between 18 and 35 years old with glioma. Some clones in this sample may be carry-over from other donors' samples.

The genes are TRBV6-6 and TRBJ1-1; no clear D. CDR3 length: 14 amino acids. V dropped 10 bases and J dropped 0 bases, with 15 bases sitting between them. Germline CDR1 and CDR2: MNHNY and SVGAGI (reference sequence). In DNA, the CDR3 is TGTGCCACCCGGTACCGTGGAGTGAACACTGAAGCTTTCTTT. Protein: CATRYRGVNTEAFF.

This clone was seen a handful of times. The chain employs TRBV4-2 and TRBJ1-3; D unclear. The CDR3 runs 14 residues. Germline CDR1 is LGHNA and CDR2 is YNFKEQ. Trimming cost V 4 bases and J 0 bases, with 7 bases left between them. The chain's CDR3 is CASSPTVSGNTIYF. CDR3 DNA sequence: TGTGCCAGCAGCCCGACCGTCTCTGGAAACACCATATATTTT.

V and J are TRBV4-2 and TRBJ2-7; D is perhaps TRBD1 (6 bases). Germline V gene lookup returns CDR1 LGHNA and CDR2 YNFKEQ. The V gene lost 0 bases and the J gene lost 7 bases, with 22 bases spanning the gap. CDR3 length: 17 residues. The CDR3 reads CASSQDSNRAGSGEQYF. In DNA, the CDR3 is TGTGCCAGCAGCCAAGACTCGAACAGGGCTGGTTCTGGGGAGCAGTACTTC.

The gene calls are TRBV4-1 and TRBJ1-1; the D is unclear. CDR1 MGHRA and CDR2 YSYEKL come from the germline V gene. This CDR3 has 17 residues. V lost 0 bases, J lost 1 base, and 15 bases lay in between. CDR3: CASSQDSTYTRNTEAFF. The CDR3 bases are TGCGCCAGCAGCCAAGACTCAACATACACGAGGAACACTGAAGCTTTCTTT.

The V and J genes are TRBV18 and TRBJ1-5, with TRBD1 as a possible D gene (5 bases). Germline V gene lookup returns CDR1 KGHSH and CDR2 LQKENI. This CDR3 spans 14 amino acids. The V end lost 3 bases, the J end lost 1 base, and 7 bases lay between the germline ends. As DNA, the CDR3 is TGTGCCAGCTCACCCAGGGTCAGCAATCAGCCCCAGCATTTT. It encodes CASSPRVSNQPQHF.

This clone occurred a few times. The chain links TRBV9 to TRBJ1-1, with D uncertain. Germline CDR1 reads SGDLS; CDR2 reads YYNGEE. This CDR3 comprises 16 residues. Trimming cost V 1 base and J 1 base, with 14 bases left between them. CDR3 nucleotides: TGTGCCAGCAGCGTAAAGGACGGTAGAGCGAACACTGAAGCTTTCTTT. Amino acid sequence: CASSVKDGRANTEAFF.

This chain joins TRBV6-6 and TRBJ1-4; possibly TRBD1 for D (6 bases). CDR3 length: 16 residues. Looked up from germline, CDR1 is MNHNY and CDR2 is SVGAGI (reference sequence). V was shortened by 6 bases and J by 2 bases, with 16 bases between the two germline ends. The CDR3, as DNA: TGTGCCAGCAGGTTACAGGGTATGAGGACTAATGAAAAACTGTTTTTT. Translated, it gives CASRLQGMRTNEKLFF.

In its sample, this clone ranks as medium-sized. The CDR3 sequence: CASSLGPDRVTAFF. The CDR3 DNA reads TGTGCCAGCAGCTTAGGCCCCGACAGGGTCACAGCTTTCTTT. This rearrangement joins TRBV13 to TRBJ1-1, with 7 bases that match TRBD1. Germline assignment: CDR1 PRHDT and CDR2 FYEKMQ (reference sequence). The CDR3 length is 14 residues. The junction had 8 bases not matched to a gene; V was cut back by 0 bases and J by 10 bases.

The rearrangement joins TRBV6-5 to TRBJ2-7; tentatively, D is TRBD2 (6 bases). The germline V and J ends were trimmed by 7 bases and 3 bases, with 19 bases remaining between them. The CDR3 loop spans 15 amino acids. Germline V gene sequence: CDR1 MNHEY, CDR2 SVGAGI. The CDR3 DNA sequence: TGTGCCAGCATCCCCTCTACGGGGACTGACTACGAGCAGTACTTC. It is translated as CASIPSTGTDYEQYF.

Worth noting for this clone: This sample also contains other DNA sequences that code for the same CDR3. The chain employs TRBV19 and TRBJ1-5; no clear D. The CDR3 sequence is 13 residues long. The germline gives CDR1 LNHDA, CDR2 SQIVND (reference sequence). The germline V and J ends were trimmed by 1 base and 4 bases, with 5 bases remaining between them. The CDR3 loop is CASSIAGNQPQHF. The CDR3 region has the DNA TGTGCCAGTAGTATAGCAGGTAATCAGCCCCAGCATTTT. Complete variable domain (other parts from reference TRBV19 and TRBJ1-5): DGGITQSPKYLFRKEGQNVTLSCEQNLNHDAMYWYRQDPGQGLRLIYYSQIVNDFQKGDIAEGYSVSREKKESFPLTVTSAQKNPTAFYLCASSIAGNQPQHFGDGTRLSIL.